A single T cell receptor beta chain is shown here with its context. This clone was seen only once. What this receptor recognizes is not known. No quality values exist for individual bases; no much larger clone is one base distant. The germline V gene (reference sequence) gives CDR1 as MNHNY and CDR2 as SVGAGI. Trimming takes 2 bases from V and 0 bases from J, and the germline ends sit 5 bases apart. The CDR3 runs 14 residues from the cysteine to the phenylalanine. The only DNA kept is the CDR3, 42 bases in frame from the first base. The sample belongs to a study of STAT3 mutations in large granular lymphocyte leukemia (dated by TCRdb to between 2018 and 2021). In terms of the full investigation: Roughly half of the T-LGLL patients who were sequenced longitudinally carried canonical activating STAT3 mutations. As controls within the study, two patients with natural killer LGL leukemia were also sequenced longitudinally. Patients with T-cell large granular lymphocyte leukemia underwent serial deep sequencing of TCRbeta CDR3 and STAT3 to reconstruct clonal hierarchy and dynamics. One or more immunosuppressive therapy regimens were given to more than half of T-LGLL patients, and hematologic response was seen in over 35% of the treated patients. From an initial cohort of 200 to 250 LGL patients, eighteen representative T-LGLL cases were selected for longitudinal TCRbeta and STAT3 sequencing. For each patient, sequencing was performed at an average of roughly 4 time points, with a range of 2 to 8 samplings. Results the study describes overall, beyond this receptor: TCR clonotype switching after therapy was observed in about 35% of the 18 patients, and all newly emerging clones were found to be STAT3 wild type. Several patients had a dominant TCR clone burden greater than the STAT3 mutant burden, which suggests that the STAT3 mutation arose secondarily within a clone that had already expanded. At least one immunodominant TCRbeta clonotype was present in every T-LGLL patient, and multiple immunodominant subclonotypes appeared in about half of the T-LGLL patients. Because no samples were available when a clone first appeared, clonal expansion had to be inferred from samplings taken at other points. Linking therapy response to changes in TCR clonal burden was complicated by variable intervals between samplings and by differing treatment regimens. Because codominant clonotypes persisted in some patients, a small but highly pathogenic clone may have been missed.

TCRbeta libraries were sequenced on an Illumina MiSeq, and an average of about 41,000 productive templates per sample was obtained. TCRbeta CDR3 libraries were generated with the immunoSEQ assay using multiplex PCR amplification. On the study's bioinformatics: Following a previously defined approach, repertoire diversity was calculated, and values close to 0 point to extremely monoclonal samples. Here the immuneACCESS table is served through TCRdb, limited to in-frame sequences with V and J called. Missing clones are a known gap in these copies; in checked studies unresolved V genes cover under half, and the rest lacks a known reason. D and trimming come from the DNA, and the V and J calls and clone size come from that table. This sample has approximately 30,000 clones in its table, and about three quarters of those were observed once. Of the sample, approximately 28% is held by the ten largest clones.

The same DNA, extracted from blood mononuclear cells, served for both TCR sequencing and STAT3 sequencing. The sequence joins TRBV6-6 to TRBJ1-5; confidence is insufficient to name the D gene. The sequenced material came from peripheral blood mononuclear cells. The source of this sequence is a woman aged 45 to 65 with T-cell large granular lymphocyte leukemia. Some clones in this sample may be carry-over from other donors' samples. The age is the age at diagnosis. The DNA sequence is given as TGTGCCAGCAGTTACGAGGGTAGCAATCAGCCCCAGCATTTT. This encodes CASSYEGSNQPQHF.